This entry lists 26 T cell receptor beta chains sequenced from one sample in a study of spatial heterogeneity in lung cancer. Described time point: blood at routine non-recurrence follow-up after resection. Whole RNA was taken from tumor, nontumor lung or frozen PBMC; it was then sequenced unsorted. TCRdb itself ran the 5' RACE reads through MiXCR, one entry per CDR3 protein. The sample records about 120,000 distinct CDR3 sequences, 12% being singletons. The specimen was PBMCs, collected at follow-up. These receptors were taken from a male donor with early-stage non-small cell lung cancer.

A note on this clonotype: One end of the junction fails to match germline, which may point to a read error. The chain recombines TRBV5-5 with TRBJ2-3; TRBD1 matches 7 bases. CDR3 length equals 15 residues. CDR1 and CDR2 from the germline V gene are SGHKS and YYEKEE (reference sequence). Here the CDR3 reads CASSSYRDSTDSQYF. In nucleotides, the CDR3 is TGTGCCAGCAGCTCTTACCGGGACAGCACAGATTCGCAGTATTTT. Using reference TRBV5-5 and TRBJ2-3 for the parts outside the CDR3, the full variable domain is DAGVTQSPTHLIKTRGQQVTLRCSPISGHKSVSWYQQVLGQGPQFIFQYYEKEERGRGNFPDRFSARQFPNYSSELNVNALLLGDSALYLCASSSYRDSTDSQYFGPGTRLTVL.

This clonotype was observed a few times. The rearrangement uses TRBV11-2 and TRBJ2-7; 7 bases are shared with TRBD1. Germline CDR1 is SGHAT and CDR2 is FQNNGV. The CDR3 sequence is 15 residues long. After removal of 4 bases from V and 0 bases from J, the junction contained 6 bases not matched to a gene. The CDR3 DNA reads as TGTGCCAGCAGCTCCCTGGCAGGGGGCTCCTACGAGCAGTACTTC. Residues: CASSSLAGGSYEQYF.

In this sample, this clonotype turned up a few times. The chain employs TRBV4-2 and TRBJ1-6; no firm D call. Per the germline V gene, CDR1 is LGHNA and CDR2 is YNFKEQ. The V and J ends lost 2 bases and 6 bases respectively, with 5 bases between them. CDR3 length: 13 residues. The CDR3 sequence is CASSQTFNSPLHF. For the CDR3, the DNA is TGTGCCAGCAGCCAAACTTTTAATTCACCCCTCCACTTT.

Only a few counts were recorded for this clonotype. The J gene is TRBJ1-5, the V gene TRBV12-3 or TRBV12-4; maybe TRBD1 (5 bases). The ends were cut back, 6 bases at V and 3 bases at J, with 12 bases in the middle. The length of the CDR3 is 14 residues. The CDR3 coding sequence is TGTGCCAGCAGCATCGACAGCTACAATCAGCCCCAGCATTTT. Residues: CASSIDSYNQPQHF.

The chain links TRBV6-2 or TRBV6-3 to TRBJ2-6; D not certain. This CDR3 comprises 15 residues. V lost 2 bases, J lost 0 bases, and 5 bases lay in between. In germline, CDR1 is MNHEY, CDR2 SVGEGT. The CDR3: CASSYESSGANVLTF. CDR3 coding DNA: TGTGCCAGCAGTTACGAGAGCTCTGGGGCCAACGTCCTGACTTTC.

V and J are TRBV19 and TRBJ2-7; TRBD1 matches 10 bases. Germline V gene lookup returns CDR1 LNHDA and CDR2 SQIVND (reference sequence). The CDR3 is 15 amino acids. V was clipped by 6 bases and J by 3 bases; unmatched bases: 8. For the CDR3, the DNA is TGTGCCAGTAGACTGACAGGGGGCGACCTCTACGAGCAGTACTTC. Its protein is CASRLTGGDLYEQYF.

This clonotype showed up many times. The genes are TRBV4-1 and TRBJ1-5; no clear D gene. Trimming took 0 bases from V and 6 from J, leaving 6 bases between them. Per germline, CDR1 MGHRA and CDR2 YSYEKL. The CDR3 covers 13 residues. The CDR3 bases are TGCGCCAGCAGCCAAGATGGGCGTCAGCCCCAGCATTTT. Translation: CASSQDGRQPQHF.

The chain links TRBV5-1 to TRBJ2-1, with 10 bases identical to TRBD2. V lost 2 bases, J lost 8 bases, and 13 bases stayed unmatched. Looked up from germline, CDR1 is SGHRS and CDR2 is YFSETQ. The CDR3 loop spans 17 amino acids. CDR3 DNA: TGCGCCAGCAGCTTTCTAGGAAGCGGGGGGGCTGCGGATGAGCAGTTCTTC. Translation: CASSFLGSGGAADEQFF.

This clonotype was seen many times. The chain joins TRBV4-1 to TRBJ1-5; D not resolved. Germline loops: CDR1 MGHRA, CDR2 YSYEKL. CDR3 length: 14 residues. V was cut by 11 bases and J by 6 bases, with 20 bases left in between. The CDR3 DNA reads TGCGCCTCCTGCCATGCCACATCCACTCAGCCCCAGCATTTT. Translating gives CASCHATSTQPQHF.

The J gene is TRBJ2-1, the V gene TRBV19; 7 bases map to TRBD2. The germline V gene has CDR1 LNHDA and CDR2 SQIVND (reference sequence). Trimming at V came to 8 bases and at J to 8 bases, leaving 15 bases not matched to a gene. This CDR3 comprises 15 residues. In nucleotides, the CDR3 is TGTGCCAGTCACTCAATGGGGACTACATTATATGAGCAGTTCTTC. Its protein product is CASHSMGTTLYEQFF.

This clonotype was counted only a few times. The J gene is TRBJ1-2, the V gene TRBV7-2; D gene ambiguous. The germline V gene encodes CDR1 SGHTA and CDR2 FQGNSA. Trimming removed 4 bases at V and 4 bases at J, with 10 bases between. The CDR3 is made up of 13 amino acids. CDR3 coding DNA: TGTGCCAGCAGCTCCCCCGGTTCCTATGGCTACACCTTC. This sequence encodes CASSSPGSYGYTF.

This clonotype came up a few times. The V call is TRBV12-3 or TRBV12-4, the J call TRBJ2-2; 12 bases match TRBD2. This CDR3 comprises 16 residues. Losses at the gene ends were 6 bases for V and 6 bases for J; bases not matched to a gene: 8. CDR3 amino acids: CASSIPGTSGPGELFF. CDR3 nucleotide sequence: TGTGCCAGCAGCATCCCTGGGACTAGCGGGCCCGGGGAGCTGTTTTTT.

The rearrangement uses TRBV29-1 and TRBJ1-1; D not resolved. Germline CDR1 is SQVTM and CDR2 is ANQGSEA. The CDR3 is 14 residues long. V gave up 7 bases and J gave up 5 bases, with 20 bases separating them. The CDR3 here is CSAFGGQTITEAFF. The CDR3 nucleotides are TGCAGCGCCTTTGGCGGGCAGACGATAACTGAAGCTTTCTTT.

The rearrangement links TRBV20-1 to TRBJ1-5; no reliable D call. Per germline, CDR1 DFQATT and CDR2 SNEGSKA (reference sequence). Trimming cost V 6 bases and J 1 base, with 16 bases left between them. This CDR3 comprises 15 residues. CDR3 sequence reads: CSAHIGQKSNQPQHF. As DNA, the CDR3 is TGCAGTGCCCATATCGGGCAGAAAAGCAATCAGCCCCAGCATTTT.

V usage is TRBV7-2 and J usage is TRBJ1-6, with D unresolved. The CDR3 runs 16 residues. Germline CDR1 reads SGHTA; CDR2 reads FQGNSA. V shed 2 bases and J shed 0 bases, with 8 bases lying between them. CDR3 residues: CASSLNAVSYNSPLHF. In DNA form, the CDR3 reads TGTGCCAGCAGCTTAAATGCGGTCTCCTATAATTCACCCCTCCACTTT.

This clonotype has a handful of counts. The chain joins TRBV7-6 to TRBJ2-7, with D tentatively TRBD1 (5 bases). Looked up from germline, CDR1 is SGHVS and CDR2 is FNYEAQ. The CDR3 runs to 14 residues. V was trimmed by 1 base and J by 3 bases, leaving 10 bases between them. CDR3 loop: CASSLGQLGYEQYF. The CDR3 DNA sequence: TGTGCCAGCAGCTTAGGACAGTTAGGCTACGAGCAGTACTTC.

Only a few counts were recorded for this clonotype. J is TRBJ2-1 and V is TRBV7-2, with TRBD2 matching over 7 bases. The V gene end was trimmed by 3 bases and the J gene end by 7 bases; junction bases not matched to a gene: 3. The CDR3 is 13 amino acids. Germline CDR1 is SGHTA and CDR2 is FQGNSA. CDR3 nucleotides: TGTGCCAGCAGCTTGGGAGGGTCTAATGAGCAGTTCTTC. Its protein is CASSLGGSNEQFF.

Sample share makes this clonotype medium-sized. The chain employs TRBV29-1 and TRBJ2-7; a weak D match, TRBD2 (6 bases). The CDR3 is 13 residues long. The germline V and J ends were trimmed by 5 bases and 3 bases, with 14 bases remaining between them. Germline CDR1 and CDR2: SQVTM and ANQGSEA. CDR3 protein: CSVLPGGDYEQYF. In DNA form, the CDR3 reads TGCAGCGTTCTCCCCGGCGGGGACTACGAGCAGTACTTC.

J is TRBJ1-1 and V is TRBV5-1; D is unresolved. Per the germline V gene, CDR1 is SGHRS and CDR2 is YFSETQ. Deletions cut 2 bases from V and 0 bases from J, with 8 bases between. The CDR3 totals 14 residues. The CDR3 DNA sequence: TGCGCCAGCAGCTTCCGGGCCGTGAACACTGAAGCTTTCTTT. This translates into CASSFRAVNTEAFF.

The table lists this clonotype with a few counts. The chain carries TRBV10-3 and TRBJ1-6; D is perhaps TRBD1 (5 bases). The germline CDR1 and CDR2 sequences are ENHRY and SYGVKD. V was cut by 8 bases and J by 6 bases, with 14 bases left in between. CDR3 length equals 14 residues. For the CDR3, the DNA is TGTGCCATCGGGCACGATGGGGGTAATTCACCCCTCCACTTT. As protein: CAIGHDGGNSPLHF.

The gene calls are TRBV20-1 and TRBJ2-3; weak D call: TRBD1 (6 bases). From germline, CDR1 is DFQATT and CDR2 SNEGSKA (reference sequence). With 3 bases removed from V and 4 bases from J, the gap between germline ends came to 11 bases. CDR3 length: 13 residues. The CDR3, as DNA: TGCAGTGCTAGTTTGCCAGGGGCAGATACGCAGTATTTT. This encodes CSASLPGADTQYF.

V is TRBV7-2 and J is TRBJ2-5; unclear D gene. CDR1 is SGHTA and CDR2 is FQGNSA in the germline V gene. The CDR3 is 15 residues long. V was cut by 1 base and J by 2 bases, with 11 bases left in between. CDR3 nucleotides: TGTGCCAGCAGCTTAGGAGGTGGTCGTCAAGAGACCCAGTACTTC. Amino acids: CASSLGGGRQETQYF.

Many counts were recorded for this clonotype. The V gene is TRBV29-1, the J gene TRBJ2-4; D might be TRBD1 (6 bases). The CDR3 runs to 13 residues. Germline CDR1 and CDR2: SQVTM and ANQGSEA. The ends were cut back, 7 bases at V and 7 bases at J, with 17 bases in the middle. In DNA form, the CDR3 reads TGCAGCGGTCAGACAGGCGGGCGGAACATTCAGTACTTC. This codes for CSGQTGGRNIQYF.

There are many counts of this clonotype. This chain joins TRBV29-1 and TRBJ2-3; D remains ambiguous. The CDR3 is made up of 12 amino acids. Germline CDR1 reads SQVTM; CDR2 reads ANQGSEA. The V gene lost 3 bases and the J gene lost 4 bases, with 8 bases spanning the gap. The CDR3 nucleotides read TGCAGCGTTGATGGGTTATCAGATACGCAGTATTTT. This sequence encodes CSVDGLSDTQYF.

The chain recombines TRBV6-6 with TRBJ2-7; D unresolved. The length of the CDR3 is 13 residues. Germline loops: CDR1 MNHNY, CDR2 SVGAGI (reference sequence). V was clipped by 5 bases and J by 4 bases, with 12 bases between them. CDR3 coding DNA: TGTGCCAGCAGTCTCTATATCCTATACGAGCAGTACTTC. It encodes CASSLYILYEQYF.

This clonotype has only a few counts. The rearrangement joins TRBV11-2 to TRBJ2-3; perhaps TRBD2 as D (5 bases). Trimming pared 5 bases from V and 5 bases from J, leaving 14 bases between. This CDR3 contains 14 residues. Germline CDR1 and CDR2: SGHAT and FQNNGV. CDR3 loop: CASSRRAGVDTQYF. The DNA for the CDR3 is TGTGCCAGCAGCCGCCGGGCCGGGGTAGATACGCAGTATTTT.